One sample yielded the 31 T cell receptor beta chains listed below, sequenced in a study of PD-L1 blockade in urothelial cancer. Assay: immunoSEQ multiplex PCR; the TCRdb copy retains only in-frame clones and omits some. This repertoire shows tens of thousands of clones, approximately 80% found once; its top ten account for 3.5%. Sequencing was performed on PBMCs, taken around atezolizumab (anti-PD-L1) treatment. Receptors were obtained from a man aged 65 to 85 with urothelial cancer.

The V and J genes are TRBV23-1 and TRBJ2-7, with 7 bases that match TRBD1. TRBV23-1 is given ORF status, its function remaining uncertain. The CDR3 runs to 16 residues. The ends lost 2 bases at V and 4 bases at J; junction bases unmatched: 11. The CDR3 coding sequence is TGCGCCAGCAGTCAAGCGGACGAGGGGGCCCGGTACGAGCAGTACTTC. This encodes CASSQADEGARYEQYF.

The chain couples TRBV7-2 to TRBJ1-4, with TRBD1 matching over 9 bases. The J segment lost 0 bases and the V segment lost 4 bases, leaving 6 bases of the junction unmatched. The germline gives CDR1 SGHTA, CDR2 FQGNSA. The CDR3 loop spans 17 amino acids. CDR3 in amino acids: CASSSRRQGATNEKLFF. The CDR3 DNA follows: TGTGCCAGCAGCTCGAGAAGACAGGGGGCAACTAATGAAAAACTGTTTTTT.

This clone has just a few counts. The V and J genes are TRBV4-2 and TRBJ1-1, with D maybe TRBD1 (5 bases). V lost 1 base, J lost 4 bases, and 22 bases lay in between. Germline-derived CDR1 and CDR2 are LGHNA and YNFKEQ. The length of the CDR3 is 18 residues. The chain's CDR3 is CASSQGGVAGPSGTEAFF. For the CDR3, the DNA is TGTGCCAGCAGCCAAGGGGGGGTAGCGGGTCCCTCAGGCACTGAAGCTTTCTTT.

The chain recombines TRBV5-4 with TRBJ2-7, with 9 bases identical to TRBD2. The ends lost 1 base at V and 7 bases at J; junction bases unmatched: 12. The CDR3 has 16 amino acids. Germline V gene sequence: CDR1 SGHNT, CDR2 YYREEE (reference sequence). CDR3 sequence (DNA): TGTGCCAGCAGCTTGTCGGGCGCGGGAGGGCCGGGGGAGCAGTACTTC. Amino acids: CASSLSGAGGPGEQYF. Together with reference TRBV5-4 and TRBJ2-7, the CDR3 gives the full variable domain: ETGVTQSPTHLIKTRGQQVTLRCSSQSGHNTVSWYQQALGQGPQFIFQYYREEENGRGNFPPRFSGLQFPNYSSELNVNALELDDSALYLCASSLSGAGGPGEQYFGPGTRLTVT.

This chain joins TRBV11-3 and TRBJ2-1, with 7 bases aligning to TRBD2. Trimming cost V 6 bases and J 6 bases; bases outside gene matches: 8. The CDR3 is 14 residues long. The germline CDR1 and CDR2 sequences are SGHNT and YENEEA. The CDR3 reads CASRPEWTSNEQFF. The CDR3 region has the DNA TGTGCCAGCAGGCCCGAATGGACTAGCAATGAGCAGTTCTTC.

The V call is TRBV28, the J call TRBJ2-1, with 7 nucleotides matching TRBD2. This CDR3 is 15 amino acids long. The trim removed 6 bases at V and 8 bases at J, leaving 13 bases unmatched. Per the germline V gene, CDR1 is MDHEN and CDR2 is SYDVKM. Here the CDR3 reads CASSRGLVGDDEQFF. The CDR3 DNA reads as TGTGCCAGCAGCCGAGGACTAGTGGGGGACGATGAGCAGTTCTTC.

CDR3 protein: CASAPRGRMNTEAFF. The CDR3 region has the DNA TGTGCCAGCGCCCCCCGGGGGAGAATGAACACTGAAGCTTTCTTT. The chain couples TRBV7-3 to TRBJ1-1, with D maybe TRBD1 (5 bases). The CDR3 covers 15 residues. Germline values: CDR1 SGHTA, CDR2 FQGTGA. V was shortened by 8 bases and J by 0 bases, with 16 bases between the two germline ends.

This chain links TRBV19 with TRBJ1-1, with D possibly being TRBD1 (6 bases). The V gene lost 4 bases and the J gene lost 1 base, with 10 bases spanning the gap. The CDR3 runs to 14 residues. CDR1 LNHDA and CDR2 SQIVND come from the germline V gene (reference sequence). CDR3 nucleotide sequence: TGTGCCAGTAGTACCAGACAGGAGAACACTGAAGCTTTCTTT. Its protein product is CASSTRQENTEAFF.

This clone has just a few counts. The chain recombines TRBV6-5 with TRBJ2-7, with 9 bases matching TRBD1. The CDR3 totals 14 residues. Germline CDR1 and CDR2: MNHEY and SVGAGI. V was clipped by 5 bases and J by 2 bases; unmatched bases: 4. The chain's CDR3 is CASSMGQGTYEQYF. The DNA for the CDR3 is TGTGCCAGCAGTATGGGACAGGGCACCTACGAGCAGTACTTC.

The chain links TRBV29-1 to TRBJ1-1, with a tentative D call TRBD1 (5 bases). This CDR3 is 13 amino acids long. V was pared by 1 base and J by 4 bases, with 10 bases between. Per germline, CDR1 SQVTM and CDR2 ANQGSEA. DNA for the CDR3: TGCAGCGTTGAAGGACAGTTTTCCACTGAAGCTTTCTTT. Its translation: CSVEGQFSTEAFF.

As DNA, the CDR3 is TGTGCCAGCAGTCGGGACAGGGACTATGGCTACACCTTC. Amino acids: CASSRDRDYGYTF. The V gene is TRBV5-5, the J gene TRBJ1-2; 9 bases fit TRBD1. J gave up 3 bases and V 5 bases, and 2 bases lay outside the gene matches. Germline CDR1 and CDR2: SGHKS and YYEKEE (reference sequence). The CDR3 is made up of 13 amino acids.

The V call is TRBV11-1, the J call TRBJ2-1; 9 bases align to TRBD2. The length of the CDR3 is 15 residues. J lost 8 bases, V lost 3 bases, and 8 bases had no gene match. Per the germline V gene, CDR1 is SGHAT and CDR2 is FQDESV (reference sequence). CDR3 residues: CASSLGGGASYEQFF. As DNA, the CDR3 is TGTGCCAGCAGCTTGGGCGGGGGGGCCAGCTATGAGCAGTTCTTC. The entire variable domain, with the rest obtained from reference TRBV11-1 and TRBJ2-1, is as follows: EAEVAQSPRYKITEKSQAVAFWCDPISGHATLYWYRQILGQGPELLVQFQDESVVDDSQLPKDRFSAERLKGVDSTLKIQPAELGDSAMYLCASSLGGGASYEQFFGPGTRLTVL.

This chain links TRBV18 with TRBJ2-7; 11 bases are shared with TRBD1. V shed 3 bases, J shed 4 bases, and the junction held 11 bases outside the gene matches. The CDR3 runs to 17 residues. CDR1 and CDR2 (germline): KGHSH, LQKENI. This CDR3 is CASSPPKGGQGAYEQYF. CDR3 DNA: TGTGCCAGCTCACCCCCCAAAGGAGGACAGGGGGCTTACGAGCAGTACTTC.

CDR3 amino acids: CASRGTGLPYYGYTF. The CDR3 bases are TGTGCCAGCAGGGGGACGGGACTCCCTTACTATGGCTACACCTTC. The chain uses TRBV2 and TRBJ1-2; perhaps TRBD1 as D (5 bases). In germline, CDR1 is SNHLY, CDR2 FYNNEI. The CDR3 has 15 residues. V was cut by 6 bases and J by 3 bases, with 17 bases left in between.

This clone was counted a single time. The V call is TRBV7-2, the J call TRBJ2-2; D unclear. CDR3 length equals 15 residues. Germline V CDR1 and CDR2: SGHTA, FQGNSA. The V and J ends lost 1 base and 6 bases respectively, with 12 bases between them. The CDR3 sequence is CASSLVEFVAGELFF. CDR3 DNA sequence: TGTGCCAGCAGCTTAGTGGAGTTTGTCGCCGGGGAGCTGTTTTTT.

The chain uses TRBV7-6 and TRBJ2-2, with D tentatively TRBD2 (6 bases). V was trimmed by 1 base and J by 6 bases, leaving 15 bases between them. This CDR3 contains 16 residues. From germline, CDR1 is SGHVS and CDR2 FNYEAQ. Here the CDR3 DNA reads TGTGCCAGCAGCTTAGGGGGCTCGGGAGTCTCCGGGGAGCTGTTTTTT. Its translation is CASSLGGSGVSGELFF.

This chain connects TRBV7-2 to TRBJ2-7, with 10 bases lining up with TRBD2. The CDR3 loop spans 15 amino acids. With V trimmed by 5 bases and J by 4 bases, 8 bases remained unmatched. The germline CDR1 and CDR2 sequences are SGHTA and FQGNSA. Written as DNA, the CDR3 is TGTGCCAGCAGCCCCCGGGGACTAGCGTTATACGAGCAGTACTTC. This gives the protein CASSPRGLALYEQYF.

The J gene is TRBJ2-5, the V gene TRBV5-4, with TRBD1 as a possible D gene (6 bases). Trimming pared 2 bases from V and 5 bases from J, leaving 19 bases between. Germline CDR1 reads SGHNT; CDR2 reads YYREEE (reference sequence). The CDR3 has 16 amino acids. The CDR3 is CASSLKEQGSRETQYF. The CDR3 bases are TGTGCCAGCAGCTTAAAAGAACAGGGTTCGAGGGAGACCCAGTACTTC.

The V gene is TRBV2, the J gene TRBJ1-6; unclear D gene. V lost 8 bases and J 5 bases, leaving 7 bases between the germline ends. The CDR3 spans 12 residues. CDR1 and CDR2 (germline): SNHLY, FYNNEI. CDR3 loop: CASAHNNSPLHF. CDR3 in DNA: TGTGCCAGCGCCCACAATAATTCACCCCTCCACTTT.

V and J are TRBV19 and TRBJ2-1, with a tentative D call TRBD1 (6 bases). The CDR3 is 14 amino acids. Trimming removed 4 bases at V and 2 bases at J, with 9 bases between. Germline CDR1 reads LNHDA; CDR2 reads SQIVND (reference sequence). CDR3 loop: CASSRTVTYNEQFF. CDR3 nucleotide sequence: TGTGCCAGTAGTAGGACAGTTACCTACAATGAGCAGTTCTTC.

The V gene is TRBV19, the J gene TRBJ1-2; possible D gene TRBD1, 6 bases. In germline, CDR1 is LNHDA, CDR2 SQIVND (reference sequence). The CDR3 spans 17 residues. Between the trimmed V and J ends, which lost 8 bases and 4 bases, there was a span of 26 bases. The CDR3 here is CASQNWGRDNYFYGYTF. CDR3 in DNA: TGTGCCAGTCAAAATTGGGGACGGGACAACTACTTCTATGGCTACACCTTC.

J is TRBJ1-2 and V is TRBV5-1; TRBD1 matches at 9 bases. The germline CDR1 and CDR2 sequences are SGHRS and YFSETQ. The CDR3 length is 14 residues. J gave up 8 bases and V 4 bases, and 9 bases lay outside the gene matches. This CDR3 reads CASSTGQGVAGYTF. CDR3 DNA: TGCGCCAGCAGCACGGGACAGGGAGTGGCGGGCTACACCTTC.

This sequence joins TRBV2 and TRBJ1-3; D unclear. There are 12 residues in the CDR3. Germline CDR1 is SNHLY and CDR2 is FYNNEI. Trimming removed 9 bases from V and 0 bases from J, with 6 bases in between. The CDR3 DNA reads as TGTGCCAGTGAGAGCTCTGGAAACACCATATATTTT. It yields the protein CASESSGNTIYF.

This clone has more than one count but fewer than ten. The gene calls are TRBV10-3 and TRBJ2-7, with D tentatively TRBD1 (5 bases). The CDR3 has 11 residues. The germline gives CDR1 ENHRY, CDR2 SYGVKD. Trimming took 3 bases from V and 9 from J, leaving 9 bases between them. The CDR3 coding sequence is TGTGCCATCAGTGATCTTGGGGCGCAGTACTTC. Its translation: CAISDLGAQYF.

The gene calls are TRBV7-8 and TRBJ1-5; D is perhaps TRBD1 (6 bases). The CDR3 length is 13 residues. V was pared by 2 bases and J by 5 bases, with 7 bases between. The germline V gene encodes CDR1 SGHVS and CDR2 FQNEAQ. The CDR3 protein is CASSLSGDQPQHF. The CDR3 nucleotides read TGTGCCAGCAGCTTATCAGGGGATCAGCCCCAGCATTTT.

The table lists this clone with a count of one. The chain joins TRBV7-9 to TRBJ2-1; 16 nucleotides line up with TRBD2. Germline-derived CDR1 and CDR2 are SEHNR and FQNEAQ (reference sequence). After removal of 4 bases from V and 14 bases from J, the junction contained 5 bases not matched to a gene. The CDR3 sequence is 14 residues long. CDR3: CASSSGTSGREEFF. Written as DNA, the CDR3 is TGTGCCAGCAGCTCCGGGACTAGCGGGAGGGAGGAGTTCTTC.

This chain connects TRBV6-5 to TRBJ1-3; D uncertain. V was clipped by 6 bases and J by 0 bases, with 9 bases between them. CDR1 MNHEY and CDR2 SVGAGI come from the germline V gene. CDR3 length: 14 amino acids. The CDR3 reads CASRTPSSGNTIYF. CDR3 bases: TGTGCCAGCAGAACCCCGAGCTCTGGAAACACCATATATTTT.

CDR3 bases: TGTGCCAGCAGTTTTGCCAGGGAGGTCAGCAATCAGCCCCAGCATTTT. The encoded protein is CASSFAREVSNQPQHF. The chain uses TRBV27 and TRBJ1-5; tentatively, D is TRBD1 (5 bases). The germline V gene encodes CDR1 MNHEY and CDR2 SMNVEV (reference sequence). The CDR3 is 16 residues long. The V and J ends lost 3 bases and 1 base respectively, with 13 bases between them.

Notes on this clone: In the same sample, other DNA sequences code for this CDR3. This chain uses TRBV5-1 with TRBJ1-5, with TRBD1 matching over 12 bases. The CDR3 is made up of 15 amino acids. Germline V gives CDR1 SGHRS, CDR2 YFSETQ. The J segment lost 7 bases and the V segment lost 4 bases, leaving 6 bases of the junction unmatched. The DNA for the CDR3 is TGCGCCAGCAGCCCGGGACAGGGGGCAGGGCAGCCCCAGCATTTT. It yields the protein CASSPGQGAGQPQHF.

V usage is TRBV9 and J usage is TRBJ2-1; TRBD2 might be the D (5 bases). Germline CDR1 reads SGDLS; CDR2 reads YYNGEE. The CDR3 is made up of 13 amino acids. Trimming pared 0 bases from V and 9 bases from J, leaving 10 bases between. The CDR3 reads CASSVDGGSEQFF. The CDR3, as DNA: TGTGCCAGCAGCGTAGATGGTGGGAGTGAGCAGTTCTTC.

The rearrangement links TRBV9 to TRBJ2-5, with 13 bases that match TRBD2. Germline V gene data show CDR1 as SGDLS and CDR2 as YYNGEE. The CDR3 spans 17 residues. The V and J ends lost 4 bases and 0 bases, in that order; junction bases with no gene match: 6. CDR3 in amino acids: CASSPGLAGRNQETQYF. For the CDR3, the DNA is TGTGCCAGCAGCCCGGGACTAGCGGGAAGGAACCAAGAGACCCAGTACTTC.